Below, 17 T cell receptor beta chains from the same sample are listed, as sequenced in a study of post-analysis software for immune sequencing data. Study-wide points: Patients had higher frequencies than controls of about 5 TRBV segments, including TRBV5-6, TRBV5-1 and TRBV20-1.

TCR beta cDNA libraries included unique molecular identifiers. TCRdb ran MiXCR on the PCR reads and lists one entry per CDR3 protein. Among hundreds of thousands of distinct CDR3 sequences listed, just under 30% were seen once. Their antigen targets remain unknown. Sequencing used blood. The receptors come from a girl aged 10-17 years with multiple sclerosis.

This clonotype turned up a few times. The chain joins TRBV3-1 to TRBJ1-6; TRBD1 is a possible D gene (5 bases). CDR3 length equals 16 residues. Trimming removed 0 bases from V and 7 bases from J, with 13 bases in between. CDR1 is LGHDT and CDR2 is YNNKEL in the germline V gene (reference sequence). DNA of the CDR3: TGTGCCAGCAGCCAAGAATCTAGGGGCTGGAATTCACCCCTCCACTTT. It yields the protein CASSQESRGWNSPLHF. The whole variable domain, remainder taken from reference TRBV3-1 and TRBJ1-6, is DTAVSQTPKYLVTQMGNDKSIKCEQNLGHDTMYWYKQDSKKFLKIMFSYNNKELIINETVPNRFSPKSPDKAHLNLHINSLELGDSAVYFCASSQESRGWNSPLHFGNGTRLTVT.

In this sample, this clonotype turned up once. The DNA of the CDR3 is TGTGCCAGCGCACCTTGGGGACAGGGGGATGAGACCCAGTACTTC. This gives the protein CASAPWGQGDETQYF. The rearrangement uses TRBV6-2 or TRBV6-3 and TRBJ2-4; 11 bases are a match to TRBD1. The J call is in doubt because the DNA end fits TRBJ2-5 better. The CDR3 runs to 15 residues. Germline loops: CDR1 MNHEY, CDR2 SVGEGT.

This clonotype was detected only a few times. V usage is TRBV7-8 and J usage is TRBJ1-5; 8 positions agree with TRBD1. The CDR3 loop spans 17 amino acids. Germline lookup yields CDR1 SGHVS and CDR2 FQNEAQ. Trimming cost V 7 bases and J 3 bases; bases outside gene matches: 14. CDR3 nucleotides: TGTGCCAGCACCTTGGTACAGGGGGGGTGGAACAATCAGCCCCAGCATTTT. This encodes CASTLVQGGWNNQPQHF.

The rearrangement uses TRBV6-5 and TRBJ2-7, with D maybe TRBD2 (5 bases). Trimming pared 0 bases from V and 3 bases from J, leaving 15 bases between. Germline loops: CDR1 MNHEY, CDR2 SVGAGI. This CDR3 is 16 amino acids long. CDR3 DNA: TGTGCCAGCAGTTACTCGACCGGGGTAGGGAACTACGAGCAGTACTTC. It is translated as CASSYSTGVGNYEQYF.

This chain links TRBV7-9 with TRBJ2-7, with D perhaps TRBD2 (7 bases). The V and J ends lost 1 base and 3 bases respectively, with 13 bases between them. This CDR3 region has 15 residues. Germline-derived CDR1 and CDR2 are SEHNR and FQNEAQ (reference sequence). The CDR3 DNA reads TGTGCCAGCAGCTTAGGTCCCGGGGGGCTCTACGAGCAGTACTTC. Translation: CASSLGPGGLYEQYF.

This clonotype was detected many times. V is TRBV7-2 and J is TRBJ1-5; D unresolved. The CDR3 is 13 residues long. Trimming removed 0 bases from V and 5 bases from J, with 5 bases in between. From germline, CDR1 is SGHTA and CDR2 FQGNSA. Here the CDR3 reads CASSLARDQPQHF. The CDR3 nucleotides read TGTGCCAGCAGCTTAGCGCGGGATCAGCCCCAGCATTTT.

This clonotype was detected a few times. CDR3 loop: CASSEVRVNTEAFF. CDR3 sequence (DNA): TGTGCCAGCAGTGAAGTCAGGGTGAACACTGAAGCTTTCTTT. This sequence joins TRBV6-1 and TRBJ1-1; a possible D gene is TRBD1 (5 bases). This CDR3 has 14 amino acids. Germline V gene data show CDR1 as MNHNS and CDR2 as SASEGT. Trimming left V 1 base short and J 0 bases short, with 6 bases between.

The chain couples TRBV20-1 to TRBJ2-1; TRBD2 matches at 14 bases. CDR3 length: 20 residues. Trimming removed 4 bases from V and 3 bases from J; junction bases left unmatched: 17. Germline lookup yields CDR1 DFQATT and CDR2 SNEGSKA (reference sequence). The CDR3 spells CSATKDPGLAGARYYNEQFF. CDR3 coding DNA: TGCAGTGCTACCAAAGACCCGGGACTAGCGGGGGCCCGATACTACAATGAGCAGTTCTTC.

This chain uses TRBV25-1 with TRBJ2-7, with D unclear. CDR3 size: 13 residues. Trimming shortened V by 1 base and J by 4 bases, and 8 bases separated the two germline ends. The germline V gene has CDR1 MGHDK and CDR2 SYGVNS. The CDR3 loop is CASSELGPYEQYF. The CDR3 DNA follows: TGTGCCAGCAGTGAATTAGGACCATACGAGCAGTACTTC.

The rearrangement uses TRBV4-1 and TRBJ2-5, with no clear D. CDR3 length: 15 residues. V was shortened by 0 bases and J by 1 base, with 9 bases between the two germline ends. CDR1 and CDR2 from the germline V gene are MGHRA and YSYEKL. CDR3 in DNA: TGCGCCAGCAGCCAAGATTTCGGGCCCCAAGAGACCCAGTACTTC. Its translation: CASSQDFGPQETQYF.

CDR3 in amino acids: CASSSRGQGPFATNEKLFF. The CDR3 DNA reads as TGTGCCAGCAGCTCGAGAGGGCAGGGCCCTTTTGCAACTAATGAAAAACTGTTTTTT. The chain combines TRBV5-5 with TRBJ1-4; tentatively, D is TRBD1 (5 bases). Deletions cut 3 bases from V and 0 bases from J, with 21 bases between. Per the germline V gene, CDR1 is SGHKS and CDR2 is YYEKEE (reference sequence). The CDR3 contains 19 residues. The full variable domain, with the rest looked up from reference TRBV5-5 and TRBJ1-4, is DAGVTQSPTHLIKTRGQQVTLRCSPISGHKSVSWYQQVLGQGPQFIFQYYEKEERGRGNFPDRFSARQFPNYSSELNVNALLLGDSALYLCASSSRGQGPFATNEKLFFGSGTQLSVL.

This clonotype showed up just a few times. The V call is TRBV4-1, the J call TRBJ1-1; D unresolved. The V and J ends lost 3 bases and 4 bases respectively, with 15 bases between them. Per the germline V gene, CDR1 is MGHRA and CDR2 is YSYEKL. The CDR3 covers 15 residues. CDR3 sequence (DNA): TGCGCCAGCAGCCAGCGGAGGGTGGAGTCCACTGAAGCTTTCTTT. This codes for CASSQRRVESTEAFF.

The chain combines TRBV3-1 with TRBJ2-7; possible D gene TRBD1, 6 bases. The germline CDR1 and CDR2 sequences are LGHDT and YNNKEL (reference sequence). The CDR3 spans 16 residues. The germline V and J ends were trimmed by 4 bases and 0 bases, with 16 bases remaining between them. CDR3 DNA: TGTGCCAGCAGCCGAACAGGGTTGGGTAGCTCCTACGAGCAGTACTTC. This codes for CASSRTGLGSSYEQYF.

This clonotype has just a few counts. V and J are TRBV4-3 and TRBJ2-5; possible D gene TRBD2, 6 bases. This CDR3 region has 13 residues. Looked up from germline, CDR1 is LGHNA and CDR2 is YSLEER. V was trimmed by 0 bases and J by 11 bases, leaving 13 bases between them. The CDR3 protein is CASSQDGGWEQYF. CDR3 DNA sequence: TGCGCCAGCAGCCAAGATGGAGGGTGGGAGCAGTACTTC.

The chain is built from TRBV28 and TRBJ2-7; D perhaps matches TRBD2 (6 bases). The end of the DNA aligns better with TRBJ2-4, so the J call may be wrong. This CDR3 comprises 17 residues. The germline V gene has CDR1 MDHEN and CDR2 SYDVKM. The CDR3 loop is CASSPRARELPKNIQYF. CDR3 sequence (DNA): TGTGCCAGCAGTCCTCGGGCGCGGGAACTCCCCAAAAACATTCAGTACTTC.

The V gene is TRBV20-1, the J gene TRBJ1-6; unclear D gene. This CDR3 spans 15 amino acids. Germline lookup yields CDR1 DFQATT and CDR2 SNEGSKA (reference sequence). V lost 5 bases, J lost 2 bases, and 13 bases lay in between. For the CDR3, the DNA is TGCAGTGCTGGCCGACGGCAGACCTATAATTCACCCCTCCACTTT. The encoded protein is CSAGRRQTYNSPLHF.

This clonotype has only a few counts. The chain uses TRBV5-1 and TRBJ1-6; 10 nucleotides align to TRBD1. The CDR3 is 17 residues long. With 0 bases clipped from V and 7 bases from J, the junction kept 7 bases outside the gene matches. Germline V lookup: CDR1 SGHRS, CDR2 YFSETQ. This CDR3 is CASSLGTGDRGNSPLHF. The CDR3 DNA reads as TGCGCCAGCAGCTTGGGGACCGGGGACAGGGGAAATTCACCCCTCCACTTT.